This TCR beta chain was profiled in a study of T cell responses to AZD1222 COVID-19 vaccine. Only in-frame clones appear in the TCRdb table, and some are missing; sequencing was by immunoSEQ multiplex PCR. Altogether under 95,000 clones are present, around 90% being singletons, with the ten largest covering over 1.1%. Between the trimmed V and J ends, which lost 1 base and 5 bases, there was a span of 6 bases. CDR3 length equals 13 residues. Germline loops: CDR1 LGHDT, CDR2 YNNKEL (reference sequence). The V gene is TRBV3-1 (or the pseudogene TRBV3-2), the J gene TRBJ1-5; no definite D call. This receptor was obtained from an adult who received the AZD1222 COVID-19 vaccine. This material consisted of peripheral blood, taken 28 days after the second AZD1222 dose. CDR3 nucleotides: TGTGCCAGCAGCCAAGCAGGTCATCAGCCCCAGCATTTT. Its protein product is CASSQAGHQPQHF.